Following are 18 T cell receptor beta chains from one sample sequenced in a study of beta chain features in type 1 diabetes. Study results and limitations: Type 1 diabetes patients had moderately but significantly shorter TCRB CDR3s in all four CD4+ subsets.

Their target antigens are unknown. The entirety of the isolated RNA underwent reverse transcription, so expressed TCRB transcripts were sequenced. Using immunoSEQ multiplex PCR, the repertoire was profiled, and TCRdb retains in-frame clones only, with some absent. The table lists a few hundred thousand clones, about a sixth of them singletons. The sequenced sample consisted of naive CD4+ T cells from blood. Receptors were obtained from a young man with type 1 diabetes.

This chain connects TRBV29-1 to TRBJ2-7; possibly TRBD1 for D (6 bases). The CDR3 has 13 residues. The germline gives CDR1 SQVTM, CDR2 ANQGSEA. V lost 5 bases to trimming and J lost 0 bases, with 11 bases between them. The CDR3 region has the DNA TGCAGCGTTACCACAGGGAGCTCCTACGAGCAGTACTTC. This translates into CSVTTGSSYEQYF.

The J gene is TRBJ2-3, the V gene TRBV4-2; 8 positions match TRBD2. The CDR3 contains 18 residues. Trimming at V came to 1 base and at J to 1 base, leaving 10 bases not matched to a gene. The V gene's germline CDR1 is LGHNA and CDR2 YNFKEQ. CDR3 DNA: TGTGCCAGCAGCCAAGGTTCGGGACTAGAGAGGGGCACAGATACGCAGTATTTT. It encodes CASSQGSGLERGTDTQYF.

This sequence joins TRBV7-2 and TRBJ2-7; the D is unclear. Germline-derived CDR1 and CDR2 are SGHTA and FQGNSA. The CDR3 sequence is 15 residues long. The germline V and J ends were trimmed by 0 bases and 2 bases, with 11 bases remaining between them. Here the CDR3 DNA reads TGTGCCAGCAGCTTAGCGTCATACTCCACCTACGAGCAGTACTTC. As protein: CASSLASYSTYEQYF.

The CDR3 loop reads CSAGPGMAYNEQFF. The CDR3 bases are TGCAGCGCCGGGCCAGGGATGGCCTACAATGAGCAGTTCTTC. V and J are TRBV29-1 and TRBJ2-1; weak D call: TRBD1 (5 bases). V lost 7 bases, J lost 2 bases, and 15 bases lay in between. There are 14 residues in the CDR3. Germline CDR1 reads SQVTM; CDR2 reads ANQGSEA.

This clone was counted a few times. V gene TRBV30 combines with J gene TRBJ2-7; 9 nucleotides agree with TRBD1. CDR1 GTSNPN and CDR2 SVGIG come from the germline V gene (reference sequence). The CDR3 runs 14 residues. The ends lost 4 bases at V and 4 bases at J; junction bases unmatched: 8. CDR3 region: CAWNPGQGGYEQYF. As DNA, the CDR3 is TGTGCCTGGAACCCGGGACAGGGAGGATACGAGCAGTACTTC.

The V gene is TRBV9, the J gene TRBJ1-2; D unresolved. The V end was cut by 2 bases, the J end by 1 base, with 12 bases between. This CDR3 spans 15 amino acids. CDR1 is SGDLS, CDR2 YYNGEE, per germline. The CDR3 DNA follows: TGTGCCAGCAGCGTCCACGGGGAGAGTAACTATGGCTACACCTTC. It codes for CASSVHGESNYGYTF. The full variable domain, its missing parts supplied by reference TRBV9 and TRBJ1-2, is DSGVTQTPKHLITATGQRVTLRCSPRSGDLSVYWYQQSLDQGLQFLIQYYNGEERAKGNILERFSAQQFPDLHSELNLSSLELGDSALYFCASSVHGESNYGYTFGSGTRLTVV.

The chain couples TRBV28 to TRBJ1-1; 10 nucleotides line up with TRBD1. From germline, CDR1 is MDHEN and CDR2 SYDVKM. CDR3 length equals 15 residues. J lost 1 base, V lost 7 bases, and 6 bases had no gene match. CDR3 DNA: TGTGCCAGCACACCGGGACAGGGGACGAACACTGAAGCTTTCTTT. This gives the protein CASTPGQGTNTEAFF.

V gene TRBV5-1 combines with J gene TRBJ2-1; perhaps TRBD2 as D (6 bases). V lost 4 bases to trimming and J lost 5 bases, with 13 bases between them. The CDR3 has 14 amino acids. Germline V gene sequence: CDR1 SGHRS, CDR2 YFSETQ. The CDR3 coding sequence is TGCGCCAGCAGCCCCCGGGACTTCAACAATGAGCAGTTCTTC. Translating it yields CASSPRDFNNEQFF.

Concerning this clone: Additional DNA sequences in this sample encode the identical CDR3. J is TRBJ2-7 and V is TRBV20-1; the D is unclear. The CDR3 extends over 11 amino acids. V was pared by 0 bases and J by 3 bases, with 3 bases between. Germline values: CDR1 DFQATT, CDR2 SNEGSKA (reference sequence). The CDR3 region is CSARENYEQYF. In DNA, the CDR3 is TGCAGTGCTAGAGAAAACTACGAGCAGTACTTC.

The chain carries TRBV29-1 and TRBJ2-7; TRBD2 matches at 7 bases. CDR1 and CDR2 (germline): SQVTM, ANQGSEA. Trimming cost V 7 bases and J 3 bases; bases outside gene matches: 6. This CDR3 comprises 12 residues. The CDR3, as DNA: TGCAGCGCTGGGAGGGACTACTACGAGCAGTACTTC. It codes for CSAGRDYYEQYF.

The CDR3 is CATMTSGYNEQFF. The CDR3 coding sequence is TGTGCCACCATGACTAGCGGCTACAATGAGCAGTTCTTC. The chain carries TRBV7-2 and TRBJ2-1; TRBD2 matches 9 bases. The CDR3 loop spans 13 amino acids. Germline assignment: CDR1 SGHTA and CDR2 FQGNSA. J lost 3 bases, V lost 10 bases, and 4 bases had no gene match.

This clone was seen a few times. This chain joins TRBV27 and TRBJ2-2; D is unclear. This CDR3 comprises 12 residues. Trimming took off 0 bases at V and 7 bases at J, with 3 bases between the two ends. CDR1 MNHEY and CDR2 SMNVEV come from the germline V gene (reference sequence). CDR3 bases: TGTGCCAGCAGTTTATCCCACGGGGAGCTGTTTTTT. It yields the protein CASSLSHGELFF.

A few counts support this clone. The chain employs TRBV29-1 and TRBJ2-1; 8 bases match TRBD1. Germline V gene data show CDR1 as SQVTM and CDR2 as ANQGSEA. J lost 2 bases, V lost 3 bases, and 6 bases had no gene match. The CDR3 is 15 residues long. The CDR3 coding sequence is TGCAGCGTTGACACCGGACAGGGAACCTACAATGAGCAGTTCTTC. This gives the protein CSVDTGQGTYNEQFF.

This chain connects TRBV10-3 to TRBJ1-1; perhaps TRBD1 as D (5 bases). Germline CDR1 reads ENHRY; CDR2 reads SYGVKD. The CDR3 has 12 amino acids. The germline V and J ends were trimmed by 10 bases and 4 bases, with 13 bases remaining between them. CDR3 protein: CATTPGGTEAFF. DNA of the CDR3: TGTGCCACCACACCGGGGGGCACTGAAGCTTTCTTT.

This clone was detected only a few times. V gene TRBV20-1 combines with J gene TRBJ2-1; D gene ambiguous. V was cut by 1 base and J by 6 bases, with 4 bases left in between. Germline V gene sequence: CDR1 DFQATT, CDR2 SNEGSKA (reference sequence). This CDR3 spans 11 amino acids. The CDR3 here is CSARGLNEQFF. In DNA form, the CDR3 reads TGCAGTGCTAGAGGCCTCAATGAGCAGTTCTTC.

The CDR3 sequence is CASSVQSPMGETQYF. The CDR3 bases are TGCGCCAGCAGCGTACAGAGTCCAATGGGGGAGACCCAGTACTTC. This chain joins TRBV5-1 and TRBJ2-5; D is ambiguous. V was cut by 4 bases and J by 5 bases, with 18 bases left in between. This CDR3 region has 15 residues. From germline, CDR1 is SGHRS and CDR2 YFSETQ.

V is TRBV29-1 and J is TRBJ2-3; maybe TRBD2 (6 bases). The V and J ends lost 6 bases and 1 base respectively, with 17 bases between them. The germline gives CDR1 SQVTM, CDR2 ANQGSEA. CDR3 length: 15 amino acids. The CDR3 coding sequence is TGCAGCGTAACATTGCGGGGAAAGGGCACAGATACGCAGTATTTT. Protein product: CSVTLRGKGTDTQYF.

This chain uses TRBV7-9 with TRBJ2-2; no reliable D call. Looked up from germline, CDR1 is SEHNR and CDR2 is FQNEAQ (reference sequence). V lost 3 bases to trimming and J lost 8 bases, with 10 bases between them. CDR3 size: 13 residues. CDR3 bases: TGTGCCAGCAGCTTTACAGTAGAGGGGGAGCTGTTTTTT. Amino acid sequence: CASSFTVEGELFF. Full variable domain (remainder filled in from reference TRBV7-9 and TRBJ2-2): DTGVSQNPRHKITKRGQNVTFRCDPISEHNRLYWYRQTLGQGPEFLTYFQNEAQLEKSRLLSDRFSAERPKGSFSTLEIQRTEQGDSAMYLCASSFTVEGELFFGEGSRLTVL.